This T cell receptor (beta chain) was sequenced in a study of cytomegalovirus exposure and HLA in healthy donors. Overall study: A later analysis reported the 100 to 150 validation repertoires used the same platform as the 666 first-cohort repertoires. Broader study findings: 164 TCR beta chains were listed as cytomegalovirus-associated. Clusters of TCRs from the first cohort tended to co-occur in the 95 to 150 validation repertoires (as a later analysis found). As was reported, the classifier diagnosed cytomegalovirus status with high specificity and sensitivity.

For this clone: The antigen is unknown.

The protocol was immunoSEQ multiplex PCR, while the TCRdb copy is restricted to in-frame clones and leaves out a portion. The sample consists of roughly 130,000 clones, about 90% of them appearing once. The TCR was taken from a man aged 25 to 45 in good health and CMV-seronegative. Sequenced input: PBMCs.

The CDR3: CARSLGGCRGLSNYGYTF. CDR3 DNA sequence: TGTGCCAGAAGCCTAGGGGGGTGCAGGGGGCTGAGTAACTATGGCTACACCTTC. The chain uses TRBV7-5 and TRBJ1-2; the D call TRBD1 from the table was never checked on the DNA. TRBV7-5 is noted as a pseudogene. CDR3 length: 18 residues.